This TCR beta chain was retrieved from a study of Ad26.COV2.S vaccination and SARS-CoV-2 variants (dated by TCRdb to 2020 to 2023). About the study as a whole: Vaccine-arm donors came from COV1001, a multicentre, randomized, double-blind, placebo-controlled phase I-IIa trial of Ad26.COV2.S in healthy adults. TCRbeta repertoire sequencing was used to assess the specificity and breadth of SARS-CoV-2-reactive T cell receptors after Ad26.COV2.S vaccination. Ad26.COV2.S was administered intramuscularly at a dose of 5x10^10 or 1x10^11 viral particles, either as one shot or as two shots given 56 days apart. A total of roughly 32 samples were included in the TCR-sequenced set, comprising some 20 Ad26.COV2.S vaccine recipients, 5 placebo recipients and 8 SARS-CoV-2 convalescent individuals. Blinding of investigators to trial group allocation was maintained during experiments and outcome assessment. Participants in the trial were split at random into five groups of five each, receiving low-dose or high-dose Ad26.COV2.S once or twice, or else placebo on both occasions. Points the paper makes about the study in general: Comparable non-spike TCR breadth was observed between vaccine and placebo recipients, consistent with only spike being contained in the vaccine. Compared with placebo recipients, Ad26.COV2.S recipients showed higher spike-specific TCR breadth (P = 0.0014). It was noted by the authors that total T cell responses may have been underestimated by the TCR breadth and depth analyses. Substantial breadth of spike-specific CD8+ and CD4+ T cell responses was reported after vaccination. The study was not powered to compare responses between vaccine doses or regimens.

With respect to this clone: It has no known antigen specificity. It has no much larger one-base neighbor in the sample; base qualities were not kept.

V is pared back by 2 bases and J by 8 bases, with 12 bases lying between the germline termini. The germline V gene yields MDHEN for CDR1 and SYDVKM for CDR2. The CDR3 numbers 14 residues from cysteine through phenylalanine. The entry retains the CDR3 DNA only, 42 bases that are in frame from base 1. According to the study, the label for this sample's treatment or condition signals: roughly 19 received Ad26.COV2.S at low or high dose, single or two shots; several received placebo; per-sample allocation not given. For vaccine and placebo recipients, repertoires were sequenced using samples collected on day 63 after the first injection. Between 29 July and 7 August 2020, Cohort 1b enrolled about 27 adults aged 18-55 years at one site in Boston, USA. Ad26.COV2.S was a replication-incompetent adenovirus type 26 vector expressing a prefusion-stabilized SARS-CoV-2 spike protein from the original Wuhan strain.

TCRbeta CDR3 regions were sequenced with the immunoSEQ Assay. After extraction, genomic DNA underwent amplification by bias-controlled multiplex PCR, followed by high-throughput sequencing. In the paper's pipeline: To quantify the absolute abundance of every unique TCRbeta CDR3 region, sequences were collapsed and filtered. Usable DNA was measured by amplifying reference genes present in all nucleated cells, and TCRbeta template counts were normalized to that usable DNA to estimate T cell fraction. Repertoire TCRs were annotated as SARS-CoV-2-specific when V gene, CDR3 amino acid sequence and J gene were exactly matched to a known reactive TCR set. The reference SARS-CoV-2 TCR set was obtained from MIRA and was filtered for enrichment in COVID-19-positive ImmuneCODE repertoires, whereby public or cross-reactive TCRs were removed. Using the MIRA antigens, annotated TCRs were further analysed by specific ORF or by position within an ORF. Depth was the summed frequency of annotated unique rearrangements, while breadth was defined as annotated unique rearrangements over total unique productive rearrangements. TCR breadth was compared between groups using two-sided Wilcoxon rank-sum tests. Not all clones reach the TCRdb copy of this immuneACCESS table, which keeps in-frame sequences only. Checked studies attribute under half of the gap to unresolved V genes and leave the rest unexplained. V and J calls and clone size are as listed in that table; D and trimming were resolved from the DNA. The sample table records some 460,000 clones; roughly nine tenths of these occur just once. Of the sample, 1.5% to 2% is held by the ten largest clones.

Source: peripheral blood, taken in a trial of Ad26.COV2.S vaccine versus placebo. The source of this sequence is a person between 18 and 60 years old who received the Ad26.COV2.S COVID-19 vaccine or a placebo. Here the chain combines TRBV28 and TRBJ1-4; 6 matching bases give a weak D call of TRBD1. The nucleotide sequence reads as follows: TGTGCCAGCAGTTTAAGCAGGGGTCGCGAAAAACTGTTTTTT. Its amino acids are CASSLSRGREKLFF.